This entry describes one TCR beta chain. The data were obtained in a study of blood T cell repertoires in COVID-19. The CDR3 spans 15 residues. V lost 2 bases, J lost 7 bases, and 14 bases lay in between. From germline, CDR1 is MNHNS and CDR2 SASEGT. In the source study's methods: Amplification from reference gene primers served as the basis for estimated nucleated cell counts. TCRdb's copy holds only in-frame clones and misses some; the assay was immunoSEQ multiplex PCR. For V, J and clone size, that table is used; D and trimming come from the DNA. The table records over 100,000 clones, approximately 81% of them present only once.

This chain connects TRBV6-1 to TRBJ1-4; tentatively, D is TRBD1 (5 bases). Sequencing input: peripheral blood. The source is a woman aged 60-75 years with active or convalescent COVID-19. The chain's CDR3 is CASSEKGEGGEKLFF. The DNA of the CDR3 is TGTGCCAGCAGTGAAAAAGGGGAGGGAGGTGAAAAACTGTTTTTT.